A selection of T cell receptor beta chains follows, all from one sample in a study of beta chain features in type 1 diabetes. Here immunoSEQ multiplex PCR was the method, and the copy in TCRdb shows in-frame clones only, minus some. The data contain about 650,000 clones, 9.5% to 15% of them singletons. Sequencing input: naive CD4+ T cells from blood. These receptor sequences come from a man aged 25 to 40 with type 1 diabetes. The CDR3 runs from the conserved cysteine through the conserved F or W. The D gene is left open where the match is weak. Clone size is given for some rows only: seen once, a few or many times, or a class if the clone is expanded.

j_gene | d_gene | abundance | v_gene | CDR3nt | CDR3aa
TRBJ2-3 | TRBD2 | . | TRBV7-2 | TGTGCCAGCAGCTGGCCTAGCGGCTCTAGCACAGATACGCAGTATTTT | CASSWPSGSSTDTQYF
TRBJ1-4 | TRBD1 | . | TRBV30 | TGTGCCTGGGGAAAACAGGGGTCGGATGAAAAACTGTTTTTT | CAWGKQGSDEKLFF
TRBJ2-2 | TRBD1 | . | TRBV18 | TGTGCCAGCTCACCTCTCGGGACAGGGATCACCGGGGAGCTGTTTTTT | CASSPLGTGITGELFF
TRBJ1-5 | . | few | TRBV28 | TGTGCCAGCCGGCCGACCTACAATCAGCCCCAGCATTTT | CASRPTYNQPQHF
TRBJ1-1 | . | . | TRBV4-2 | TGTGCCAGCAGCCGGGAAAGGGACACTGAAGCTTTCTTT | CASSRERDTEAFF
TRBJ2-7 | TRBD2 | few | TRBV9 | TGTGCCAGCAGCCCCACTGGCGGGGGATTCACCTACGAGCAGTACTTC | CASSPTGGGFTYEQYF
TRBJ1-5 | . | few | TRBV19 | TGTGCCAGTAGTGTTCAACGGGAGCCCCAGCATTTT | CASSVQREPQHF
TRBJ2-5 | . | . | TRBV5-1 | TGCGCCAGCAGCTTTGGGCTAGCCGAGACCCAGTACTTC | CASSFGLAETQYF
TRBJ2-7 | . | few | TRBV7-9 | TGTGCCAGCAGCGATCCGCGGGTTCCCTACGAGCAGTACTTC | CASSDPRVPYEQYF
TRBJ2-1 | TRBD1 | . | TRBV29-1 | TGCAGCTTACGGACAGGGAGGAATGAGCAGTTCTTC | CSLRTGRNEQFF
TRBJ1-2 | TRBD1 | . | TRBV28 | TGTGCCAGCAGACAGGGGAACTATGGCTACACCTTC | CASRQGNYGYTF
TRBJ2-3 | TRBD1 | . | TRBV19 | TGTGCCAGTAGTACCTTGGACAGGGGAGATACGCAGTATTTT | CASSTLDRGDTQYF
TRBJ1-4 | TRBD1 | . | TRBV7-2 | TGTGCCAGCAGCTCCGGACAGGGGAGTGAAAAACTGTTTTTT | CASSSGQGSEKLFF
TRBJ1-3 | . | few | TRBV29-1 | TGCAGCGTTGGGGCGAGAGGAAACACCATATATTTT | CSVGARGNTIYF
TRBJ2-3 | TRBD1 | . | TRBV19 | TGTGCCAGTACCCCCGGGGACAGTAACACAGATACGCAGTATTTT | CASTPGDSNTDTQYF
TRBJ2-7 | . | few | TRBV18 | TGTGCCAGCTCACCTCCGGGGGACTACGAGCAGTACTTC | CASSPPGDYEQYF
TRBJ1-6 | . | once | TRBV4-1 | TGCGCCAGCAGCCAAGATGACAGGTCAAATTCACCCCTCCACTTT | CASSQDDRSNSPLHF
TRBJ1-3 | . | . | TRBV6-6 | TGTGCCAGCAGTCGTGGACAGTCTCCTACAAACACCATATATTTT | CASSRGQSPTNTIYF
TRBJ2-2 | . | . | TRBV29-1 | TGCAGCGTTGAGTCGGGGTTTGAGTACGGGGAGCTGTTTTTT | CSVESGFEYGELFF
TRBJ2-6 | TRBD1 | few | TRBV4-3 | TGCGCCAGCAGCCGAGGACAGGGGATTACTGGGGCCAACGTCCTGACTTTC | CASSRGQGITGANVLTF